This TCR beta chain appears in the sequencing data of a study of regulatory T cells in long-lasting Graves disease. The study's findings and limits: What was studied was peripheral blood only, and not thyroid tissue. TRBV28, TRBJ1-2 and TRBJ2-5 were segments that persistent disease favored. In persistent patients, shared public clonotypes (roughly 2,700) outnumbered those in new patients (about 1,000).

TCR beta libraries were built with iRepertoire HTBI primers and Arm-PCR of CDR3 regions. Each CDR3 protein gets one entry after TCRdb re-called the multiplex PCR reads with MiXCR. The repertoire consists of 600,000 to 800,000 distinct CDR3 sequences, with approximately 31% occurring once and the leading ten covering 42%. For this clonotype: Antigen unknown.

CDR1 is KGHSH, CDR2 LQKENI, per germline. V shed 2 bases and J shed 14 bases, with 7 bases lying between them. The CDR3 sequence is 11 residues long. Time point indicated: persistent/refractory GD, antithyroid drugs over 5 years with positive TRAb. The TCR library was made from RNA that had been extracted from PBMCs in TRIzol. From each patient, about 8.1 milliliters of peripheral blood was drawn and collected into an EDTA anticoagulant tube. The sequenced sample was peripheral blood mononuclear cells (PBMCs), obtained when the disease was refractory, from a patient treated with antithyroid drugs. This receptor was taken from a female donor with Graves disease. This chain joins TRBV18 and TRBJ1-6; D call uncertain. The CDR3: CASSPGATLHF. The CDR3, as DNA: TGTGCCAGCTCACCAGGCGCGACCCTCCACTTT.